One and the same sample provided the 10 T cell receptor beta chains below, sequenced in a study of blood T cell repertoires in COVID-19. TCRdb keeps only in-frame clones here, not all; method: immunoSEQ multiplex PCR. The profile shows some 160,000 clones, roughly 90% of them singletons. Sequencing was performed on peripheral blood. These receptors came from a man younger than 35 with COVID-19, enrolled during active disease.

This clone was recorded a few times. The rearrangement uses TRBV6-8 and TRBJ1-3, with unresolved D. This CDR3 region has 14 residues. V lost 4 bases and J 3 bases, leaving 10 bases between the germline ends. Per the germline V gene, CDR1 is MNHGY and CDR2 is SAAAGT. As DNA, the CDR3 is TGTGCCAGCAGTTTTCGGGGTGGTGGAAACACCATATATTTT. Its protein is CASSFRGGGNTIYF.

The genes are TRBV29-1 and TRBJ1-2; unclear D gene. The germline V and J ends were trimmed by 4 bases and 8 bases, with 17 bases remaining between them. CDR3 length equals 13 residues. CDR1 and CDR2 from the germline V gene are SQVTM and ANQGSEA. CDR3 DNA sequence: TGCAGCGTTGGAGGTCGGGAGTCCGGCGGCTACACCTTC. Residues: CSVGGRESGGYTF.

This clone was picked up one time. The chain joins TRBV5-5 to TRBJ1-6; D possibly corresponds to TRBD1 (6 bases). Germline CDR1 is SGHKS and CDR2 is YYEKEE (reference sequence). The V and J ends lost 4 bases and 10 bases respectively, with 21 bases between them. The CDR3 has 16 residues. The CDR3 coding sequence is TGTGCCAGCAGCGAGCCGGGGCTAGGGGGAAGGTCACCCCTCCACTTT. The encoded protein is CASSEPGLGGRSPLHF.

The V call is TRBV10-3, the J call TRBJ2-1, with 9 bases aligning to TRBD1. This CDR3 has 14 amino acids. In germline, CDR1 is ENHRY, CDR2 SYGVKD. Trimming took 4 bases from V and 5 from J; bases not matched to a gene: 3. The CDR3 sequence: CAISVRTGDNEQFF. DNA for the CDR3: TGTGCCATCAGTGTAAGGACAGGGGACAATGAGCAGTTCTTC.

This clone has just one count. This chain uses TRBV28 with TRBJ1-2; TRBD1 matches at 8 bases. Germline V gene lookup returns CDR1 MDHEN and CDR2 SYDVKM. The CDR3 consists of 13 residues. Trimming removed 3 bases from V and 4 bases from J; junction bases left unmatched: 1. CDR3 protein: CASSLGQAYGYTF. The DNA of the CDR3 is TGTGCCAGCAGTTTGGGACAGGCCTATGGCTACACCTTC.

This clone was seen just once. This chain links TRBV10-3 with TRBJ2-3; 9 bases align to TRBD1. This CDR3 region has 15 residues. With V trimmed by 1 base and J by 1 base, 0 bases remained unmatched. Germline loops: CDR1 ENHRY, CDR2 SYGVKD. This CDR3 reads CAISEWTGGTDTQYF. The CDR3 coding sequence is TGTGCCATCAGTGAGTGGACAGGGGGCACAGATACGCAGTATTTT.

The CDR3 here is CASSLWLLTGNTEAFF. The CDR3 DNA sequence: TGTGCCAGCAGCTTGTGGCTACTGACAGGGAACACTGAAGCTTTCTTT. The chain recombines TRBV7-8 with TRBJ1-1; possibly TRBD1 for D (6 bases). The CDR3 is made up of 16 amino acids. V lost 3 bases to trimming and J lost 1 base, with 15 bases between them. Germline CDR1 and CDR2: SGHVS and FQNEAQ.

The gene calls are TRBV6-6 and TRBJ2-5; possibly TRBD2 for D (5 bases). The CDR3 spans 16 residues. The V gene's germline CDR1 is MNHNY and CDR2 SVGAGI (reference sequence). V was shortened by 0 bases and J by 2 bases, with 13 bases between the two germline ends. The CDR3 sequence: CASSYSGSTQQETQYF. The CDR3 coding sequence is TGTGCCAGCAGTTACTCAGGGAGTACCCAACAAGAGACCCAGTACTTC.

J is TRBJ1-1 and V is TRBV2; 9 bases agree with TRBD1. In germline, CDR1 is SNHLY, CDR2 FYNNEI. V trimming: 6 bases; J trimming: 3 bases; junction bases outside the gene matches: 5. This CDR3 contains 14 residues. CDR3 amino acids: CASRAGTGYTEAFF. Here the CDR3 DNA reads TGTGCCAGCAGAGCCGGGACAGGGTACACTGAAGCTTTCTTT.

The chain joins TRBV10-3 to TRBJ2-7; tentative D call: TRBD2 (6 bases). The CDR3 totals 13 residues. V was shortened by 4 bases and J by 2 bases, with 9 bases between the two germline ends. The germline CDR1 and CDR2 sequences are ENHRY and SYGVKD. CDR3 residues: CAISASEAYEQYF. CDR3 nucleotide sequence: TGTGCCATCAGTGCTAGCGAGGCCTACGAGCAGTACTTC.